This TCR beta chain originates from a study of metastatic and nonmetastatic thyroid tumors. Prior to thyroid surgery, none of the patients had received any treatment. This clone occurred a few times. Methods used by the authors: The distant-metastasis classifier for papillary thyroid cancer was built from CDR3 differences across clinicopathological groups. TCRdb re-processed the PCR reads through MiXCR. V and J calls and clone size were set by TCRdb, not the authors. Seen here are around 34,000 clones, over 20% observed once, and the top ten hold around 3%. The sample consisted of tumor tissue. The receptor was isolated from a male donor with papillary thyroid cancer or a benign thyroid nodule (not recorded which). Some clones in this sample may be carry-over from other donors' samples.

The CDR3 here is CASSAQGWGLNTEAFF. Written as DNA, the CDR3 is TGTGCCAGCAGTGCACAGGGGTGGGGACTGAACACTGAAGCTTTCTTT. This chain links TRBV6-4 with TRBJ1-1, with TRBD1 matching 7 bases. Germline CDR1 and CDR2: MRHNA and SNTAGT. The CDR3 is made up of 16 amino acids. With 4 bases clipped from V and 0 bases from J, the junction kept 8 bases outside the gene matches.